These 3 T cell receptor beta chains share one sample of origin, sequenced in a study of blood T cell repertoires in COVID-19. Libraries were prepared by immunoSEQ multiplex PCR; TCRdb keeps only in-frame clonotypes and omits some of them. The table shows roughly 200,000 clones, with approximately 83% occurring only once. Sequenced sample: peripheral blood. These receptors were obtained from a man between 60 and 75 years old with acute or convalescent COVID-19.

V is TRBV5-5 and J is TRBJ2-1, with D possibly matching TRBD2 (5 bases). V lost 1 base to trimming and J lost 7 bases, with 15 bases between them. The CDR3 totals 15 residues. Looked up from germline, CDR1 is SGHKS and CDR2 is YYEKEE (reference sequence). CDR3 loop: CASSLLAGRGNEQFF. The CDR3 DNA follows: TGTGCCAGCAGCTTGTTAGCTGGGAGAGGGAATGAGCAGTTCTTC.

The rearrangement links TRBV28 to TRBJ1-5, with 7 nucleotides matching TRBD1. Germline-derived CDR1 and CDR2 are MDHEN and SYDVKM. The junction had 15 bases not matched to a gene; V was cut back by 6 bases and J by 7 bases. This CDR3 is built from 16 residues. The CDR3 is CASRRGGTGVHQPQHF. DNA of the CDR3: TGTGCCAGCAGGCGAGGGGGTACAGGGGTTCACCAGCCCCAGCATTTT.

The V gene is TRBV11-3, the J gene TRBJ2-1, with 7 bases lining up with TRBD2. CDR3 length: 16 residues. In germline, CDR1 is SGHNT, CDR2 YENEEA. The J segment lost 4 bases and the V segment lost 5 bases, leaving 11 bases of the junction unmatched. The DNA for the CDR3 is TGTGCCAGCAGCCAAGGGGCTAGCGGTAAATACAATGAGCAGTTCTTC. Its protein product is CASSQGASGKYNEQFF.